This T cell receptor beta chain was profiled in a study of identical twins. Whole-study results and caveats: Low generation-probability sequences were in excess among twin-shared out-of-frame alpha sequences. Partial confounding of zero-insertion analyses by invariant MAIT and iNKT cells was possible.

Germline assignment: CDR1 ENHRY and CDR2 SYGVKD. V was clipped by 10 bases and J by 0 bases, with 16 bases between them. The CDR3 has 16 amino acids. A universal primer site arose from template switching, and cDNA bore unique molecular identifiers. TCRdb itself ran the 5' RACE reads through MiXCR, one entry per CDR3 protein. The sample lists hundreds of thousands of distinct CDR3 sequences, less than 10% occurring once. On this clonotype: The antigen is not known.

The specimen was memory (CD45RO+) T cells sorted from blood. The sequence was collected from a woman under 30 in good health. V is TRBV10-3 and J is TRBJ2-6, with D possibly being TRBD1 (6 bases). The CDR3 is CATRTVLFSGANVLTF. In DNA form, the CDR3 reads TGTGCCACCAGGACAGTTCTCTTCTCTGGGGCCAACGTCCTGACTTTC.